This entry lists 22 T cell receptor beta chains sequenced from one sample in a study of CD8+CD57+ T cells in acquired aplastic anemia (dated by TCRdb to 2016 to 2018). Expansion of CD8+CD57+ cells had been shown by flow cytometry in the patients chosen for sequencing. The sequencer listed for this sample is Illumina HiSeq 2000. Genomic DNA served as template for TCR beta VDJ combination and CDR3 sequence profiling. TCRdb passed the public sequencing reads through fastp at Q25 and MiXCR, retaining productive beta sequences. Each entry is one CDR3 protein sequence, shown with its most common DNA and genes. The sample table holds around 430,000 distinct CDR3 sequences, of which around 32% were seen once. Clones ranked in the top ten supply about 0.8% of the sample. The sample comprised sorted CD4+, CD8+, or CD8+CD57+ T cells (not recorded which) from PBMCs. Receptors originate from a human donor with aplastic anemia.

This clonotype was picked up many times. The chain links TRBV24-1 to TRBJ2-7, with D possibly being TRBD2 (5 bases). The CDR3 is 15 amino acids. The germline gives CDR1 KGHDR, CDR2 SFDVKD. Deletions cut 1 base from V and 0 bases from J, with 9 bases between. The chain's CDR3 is CATSDLGRISYEQYF. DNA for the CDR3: TGTGCCACCAGTGATTTAGGGAGAATCTCCTACGAGCAGTACTTC.

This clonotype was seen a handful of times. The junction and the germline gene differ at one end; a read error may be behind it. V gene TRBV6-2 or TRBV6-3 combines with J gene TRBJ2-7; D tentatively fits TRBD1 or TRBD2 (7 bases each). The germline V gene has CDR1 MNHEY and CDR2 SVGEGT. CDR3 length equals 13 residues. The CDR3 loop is CASSYSFGTAGRF. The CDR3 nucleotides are TGTGCCAGCAGTTACTCTTTTGGGACAGCCGGGAGGTTC.

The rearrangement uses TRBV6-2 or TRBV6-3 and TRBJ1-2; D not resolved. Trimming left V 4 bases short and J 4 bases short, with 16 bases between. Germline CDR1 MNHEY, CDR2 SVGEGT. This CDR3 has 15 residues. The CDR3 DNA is TGTGCCAGCAGTTTGGAAATAGCTTTCGGCTATGGCTACACCTTC. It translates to CASSLEIAFGYGYTF.

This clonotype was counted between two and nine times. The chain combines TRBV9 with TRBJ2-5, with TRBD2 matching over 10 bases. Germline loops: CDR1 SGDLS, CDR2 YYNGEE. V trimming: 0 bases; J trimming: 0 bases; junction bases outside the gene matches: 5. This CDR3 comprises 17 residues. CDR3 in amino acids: CASSVAAAGGYQETQYF. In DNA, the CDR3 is TGTGCCAGCAGCGTAGCGGCAGCGGGGGGGTACCAAGAGACCCAGTACTTC.

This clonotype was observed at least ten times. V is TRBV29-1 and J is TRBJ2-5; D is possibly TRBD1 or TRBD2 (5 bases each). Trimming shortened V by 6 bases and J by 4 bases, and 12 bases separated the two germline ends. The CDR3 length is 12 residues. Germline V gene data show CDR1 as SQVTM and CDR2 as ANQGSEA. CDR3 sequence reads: CSVLSGPETQYF. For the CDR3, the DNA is TGCAGCGTCCTCTCGGGACCAGAGACCCAGTACTTC.

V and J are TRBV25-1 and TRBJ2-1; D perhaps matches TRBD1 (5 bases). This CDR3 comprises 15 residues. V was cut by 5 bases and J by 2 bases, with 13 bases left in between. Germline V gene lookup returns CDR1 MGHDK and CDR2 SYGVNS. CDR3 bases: TGTGCCAGCAGTTACAGGCGAAGCGCCTACAATGAGCAGTTCTTC. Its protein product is CASSYRRSAYNEQFF.

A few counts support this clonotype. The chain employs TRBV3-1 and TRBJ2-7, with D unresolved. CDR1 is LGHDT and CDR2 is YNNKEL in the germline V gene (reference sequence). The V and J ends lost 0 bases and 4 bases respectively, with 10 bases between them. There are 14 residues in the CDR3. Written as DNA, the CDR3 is TGTGCCAGCAGCCAAGACGGCTGGACGTACGAGCAGTACTTC. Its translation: CASSQDGWTYEQYF.

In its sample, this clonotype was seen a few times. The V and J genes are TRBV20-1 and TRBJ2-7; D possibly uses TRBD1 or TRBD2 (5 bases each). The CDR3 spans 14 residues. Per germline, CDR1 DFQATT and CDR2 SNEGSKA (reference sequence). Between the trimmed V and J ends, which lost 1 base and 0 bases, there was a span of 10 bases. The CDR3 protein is CSARVRGYSYEQYF. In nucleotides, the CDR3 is TGCAGTGCTAGAGTTCGGGGCTACTCCTACGAGCAGTACTTC.

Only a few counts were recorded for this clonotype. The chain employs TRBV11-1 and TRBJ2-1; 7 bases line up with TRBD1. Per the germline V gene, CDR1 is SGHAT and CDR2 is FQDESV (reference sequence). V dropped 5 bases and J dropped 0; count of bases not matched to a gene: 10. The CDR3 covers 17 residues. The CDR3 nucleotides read TGTGCCAGCAGCACTAGAGAGGGGGCAAGCTCCTACAATGAGCAGTTCTTC. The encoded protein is CASSTREGASSYNEQFF. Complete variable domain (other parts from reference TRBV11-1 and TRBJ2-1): EAEVAQSPRYKITEKSQAVAFWCDPISGHATLYWYRQILGQGPELLVQFQDESVVDDSQLPKDRFSAERLKGVDSTLKIQPAELGDSAMYLCASSTREGASSYNEQFFGPGTRLTVL.

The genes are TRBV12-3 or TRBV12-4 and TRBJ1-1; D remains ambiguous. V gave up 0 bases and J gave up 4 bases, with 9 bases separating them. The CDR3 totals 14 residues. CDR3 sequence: CASSLAGPSTEAFF. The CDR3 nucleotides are TGTGCCAGCAGTTTAGCCGGGCCGAGCACTGAAGCTTTCTTT.

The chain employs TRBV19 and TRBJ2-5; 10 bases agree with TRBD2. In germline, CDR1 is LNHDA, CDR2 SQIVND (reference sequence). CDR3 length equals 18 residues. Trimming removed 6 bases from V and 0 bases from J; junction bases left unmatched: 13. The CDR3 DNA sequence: TGTGCCAGTAGCTCCAATCTAGCGGGAGACCCGTACCAAGAGACCCAGTACTTC. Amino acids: CASSSNLAGDPYQETQYF.

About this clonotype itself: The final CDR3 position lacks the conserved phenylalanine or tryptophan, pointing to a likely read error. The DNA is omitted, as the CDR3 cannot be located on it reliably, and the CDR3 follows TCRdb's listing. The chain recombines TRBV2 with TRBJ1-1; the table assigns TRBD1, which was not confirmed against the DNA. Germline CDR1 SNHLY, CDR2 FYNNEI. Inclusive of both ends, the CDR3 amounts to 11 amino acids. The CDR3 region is CASQSSGQLNY.

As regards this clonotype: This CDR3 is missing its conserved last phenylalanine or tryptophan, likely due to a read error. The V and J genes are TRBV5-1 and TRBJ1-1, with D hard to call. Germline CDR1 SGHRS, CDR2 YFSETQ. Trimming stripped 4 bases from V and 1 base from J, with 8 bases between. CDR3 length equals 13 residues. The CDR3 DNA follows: TGCGCCAGCAGCGCTGGGGAGAACACTGAAGCTTTCTCT. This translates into CASSAGENTEAFS.

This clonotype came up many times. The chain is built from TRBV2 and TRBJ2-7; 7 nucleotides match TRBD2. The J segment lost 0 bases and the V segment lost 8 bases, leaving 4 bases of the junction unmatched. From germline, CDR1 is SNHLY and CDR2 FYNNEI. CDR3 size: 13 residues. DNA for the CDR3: TGTGCCAGCTTTCGGACTAGCTCCTACGAGCAGTACTTC. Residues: CASFRTSSYEQYF.

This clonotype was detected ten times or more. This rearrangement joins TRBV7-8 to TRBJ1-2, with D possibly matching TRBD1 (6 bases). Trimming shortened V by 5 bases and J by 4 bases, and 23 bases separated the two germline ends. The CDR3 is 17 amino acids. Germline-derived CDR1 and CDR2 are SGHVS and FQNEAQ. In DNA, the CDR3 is TGTGCCAGCAGCAGGAGGGGGATTCTCGACGGGGGCTATGGCTACACCTTC. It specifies CASSRRGILDGGYGYTF.

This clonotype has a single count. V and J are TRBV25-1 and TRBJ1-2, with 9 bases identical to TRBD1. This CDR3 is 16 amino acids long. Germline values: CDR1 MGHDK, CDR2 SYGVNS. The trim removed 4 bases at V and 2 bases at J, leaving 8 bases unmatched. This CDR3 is CASSGSGTGFNYGYTF. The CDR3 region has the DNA TGTGCCAGCAGTGGCTCCGGGACAGGGTTCAACTATGGCTACACCTTC.

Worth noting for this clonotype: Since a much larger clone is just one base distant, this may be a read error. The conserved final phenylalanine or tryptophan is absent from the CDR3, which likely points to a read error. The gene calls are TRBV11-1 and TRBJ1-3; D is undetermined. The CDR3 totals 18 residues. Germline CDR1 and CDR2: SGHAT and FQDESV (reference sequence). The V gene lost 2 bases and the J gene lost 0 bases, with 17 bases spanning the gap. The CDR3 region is CASSLLGAGVTSGNTIYL. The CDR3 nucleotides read TGTGCCAGCAGCTTACTGGGTGCAGGCGTAACCTCTGGAAACACCATATATCTT.

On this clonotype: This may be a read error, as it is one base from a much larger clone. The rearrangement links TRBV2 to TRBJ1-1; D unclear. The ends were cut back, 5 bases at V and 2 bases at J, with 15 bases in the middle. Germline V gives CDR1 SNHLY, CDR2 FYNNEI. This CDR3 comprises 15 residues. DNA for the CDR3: TGTGCCAGCAGTCCGACACCGGTCCCAAACACTGAAGCTTTCTTT. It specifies CASSPTPVPNTEAFF.

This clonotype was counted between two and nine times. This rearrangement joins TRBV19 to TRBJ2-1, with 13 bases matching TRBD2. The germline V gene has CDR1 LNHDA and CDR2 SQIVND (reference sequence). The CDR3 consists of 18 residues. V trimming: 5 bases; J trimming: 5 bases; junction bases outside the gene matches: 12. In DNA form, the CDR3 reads TGTGCCAGTAGTCCCTGGACTAGCGGGGGAGATGAAAACAATGAGCAGTTCTTC. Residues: CASSPWTSGGDENNEQFF.

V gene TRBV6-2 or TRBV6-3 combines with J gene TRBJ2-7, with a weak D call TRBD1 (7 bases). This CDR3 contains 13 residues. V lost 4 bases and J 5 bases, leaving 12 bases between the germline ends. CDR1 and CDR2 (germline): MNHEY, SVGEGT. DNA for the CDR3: TGTGCCAGCAGTTGGAGGGGGCGTCACGAGCAGTACTTC. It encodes CASSWRGRHEQYF.

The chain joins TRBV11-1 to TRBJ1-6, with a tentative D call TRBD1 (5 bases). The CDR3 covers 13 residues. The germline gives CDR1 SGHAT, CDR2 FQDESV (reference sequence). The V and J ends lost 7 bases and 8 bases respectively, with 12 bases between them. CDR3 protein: CASTQGLDSPLHF. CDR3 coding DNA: TGTGCCAGCACCCAGGGCCTGGATTCACCCCTCCACTTT.

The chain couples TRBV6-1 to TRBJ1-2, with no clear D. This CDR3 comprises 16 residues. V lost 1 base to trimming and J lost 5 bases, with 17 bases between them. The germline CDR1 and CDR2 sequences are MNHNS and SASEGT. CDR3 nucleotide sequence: TGTGCCAGCAGTGAAGACTTCTCCAGTGGGTGGTATGGCTACACCTTC. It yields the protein CASSEDFSSGWYGYTF.